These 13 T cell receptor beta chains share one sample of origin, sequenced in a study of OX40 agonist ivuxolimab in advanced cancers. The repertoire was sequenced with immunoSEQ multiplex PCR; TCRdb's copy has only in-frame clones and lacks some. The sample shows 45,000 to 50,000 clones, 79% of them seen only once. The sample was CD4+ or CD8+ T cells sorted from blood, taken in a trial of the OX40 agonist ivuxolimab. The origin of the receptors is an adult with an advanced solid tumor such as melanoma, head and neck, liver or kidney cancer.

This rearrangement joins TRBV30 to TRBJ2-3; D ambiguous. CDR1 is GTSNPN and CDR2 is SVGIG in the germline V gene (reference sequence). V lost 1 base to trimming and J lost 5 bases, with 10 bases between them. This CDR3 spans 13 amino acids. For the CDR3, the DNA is TGTGCCTGGAGTGAATCAGACGGAGATACGCAGTATTTT. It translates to CAWSESDGDTQYF.

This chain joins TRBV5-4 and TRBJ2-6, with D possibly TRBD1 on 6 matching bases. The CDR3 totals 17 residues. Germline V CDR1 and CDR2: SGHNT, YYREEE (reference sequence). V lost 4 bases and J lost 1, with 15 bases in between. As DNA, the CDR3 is TGTGCCAGCAGCCGGACAGAACTTTCTTCTGGGGCCAACGTCCTGACTTTC. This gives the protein CASSRTELSSGANVLTF.

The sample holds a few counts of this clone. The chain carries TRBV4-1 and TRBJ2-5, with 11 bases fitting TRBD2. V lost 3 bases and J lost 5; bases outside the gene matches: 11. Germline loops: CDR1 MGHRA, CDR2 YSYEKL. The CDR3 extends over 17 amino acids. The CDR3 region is CASSHRTLAGGWETQYF. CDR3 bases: TGCGCCAGCAGCCACCGTACATTAGCGGGGGGGTGGGAGACCCAGTACTTC.

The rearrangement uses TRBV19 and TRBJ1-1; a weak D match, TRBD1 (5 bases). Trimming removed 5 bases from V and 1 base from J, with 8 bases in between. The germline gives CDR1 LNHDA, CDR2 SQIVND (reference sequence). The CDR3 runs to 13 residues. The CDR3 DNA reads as TGTGCCAGTAGTGGGGGGAAGAACACTGAAGCTTTCTTT. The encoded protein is CASSGGKNTEAFF.

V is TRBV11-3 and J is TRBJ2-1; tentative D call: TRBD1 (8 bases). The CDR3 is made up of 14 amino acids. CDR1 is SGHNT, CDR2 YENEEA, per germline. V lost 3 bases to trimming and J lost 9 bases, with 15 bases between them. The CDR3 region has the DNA TGTGCCAGCAGCTTCCCGAGCGGGACAGGTGAGCAGTTCTTC. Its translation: CASSFPSGTGEQFF.

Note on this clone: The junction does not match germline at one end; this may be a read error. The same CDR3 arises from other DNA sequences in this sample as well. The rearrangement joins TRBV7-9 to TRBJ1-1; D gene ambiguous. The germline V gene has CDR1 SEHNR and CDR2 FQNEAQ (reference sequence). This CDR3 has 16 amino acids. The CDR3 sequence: CASSFGPAHMNTEAFF. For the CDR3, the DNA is TGTGCCAGCAGCTTCGGACCAGCCCATATGAACACTGAGGCTTTCTTT.

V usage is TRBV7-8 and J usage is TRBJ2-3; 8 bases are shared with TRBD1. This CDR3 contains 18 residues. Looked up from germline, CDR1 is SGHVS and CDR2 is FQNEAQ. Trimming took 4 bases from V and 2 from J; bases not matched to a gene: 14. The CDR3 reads CASSYGQGTATNTDTQYF. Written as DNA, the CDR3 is TGTGCCAGCAGCTATGGACAGGGAACGGCTACCAACACAGATACGCAGTATTTT.

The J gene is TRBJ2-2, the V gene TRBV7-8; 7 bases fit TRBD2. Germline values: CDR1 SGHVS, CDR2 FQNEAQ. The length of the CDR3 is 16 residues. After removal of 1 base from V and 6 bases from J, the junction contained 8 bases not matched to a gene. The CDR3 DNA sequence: TGTGCCAGCAGCTTAGAGGGCGGGAGAGGAGCCGGGGAGCTGTTTTTT. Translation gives CASSLEGGRGAGELFF.

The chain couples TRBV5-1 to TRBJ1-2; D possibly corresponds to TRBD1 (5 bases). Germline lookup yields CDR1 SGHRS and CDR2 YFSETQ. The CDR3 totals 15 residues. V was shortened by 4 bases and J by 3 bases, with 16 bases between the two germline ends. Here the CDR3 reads CASSPAGVEHYGYTF. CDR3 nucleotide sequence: TGCGCCAGCAGCCCCGCGGGGGTGGAGCACTATGGCTACACCTTC.

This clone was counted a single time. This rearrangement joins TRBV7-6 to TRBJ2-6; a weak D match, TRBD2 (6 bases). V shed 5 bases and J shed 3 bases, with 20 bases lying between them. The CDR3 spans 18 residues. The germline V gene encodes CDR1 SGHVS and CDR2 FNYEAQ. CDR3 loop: CASSRTTPLLNGANVLTF. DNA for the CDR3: TGTGCCAGCAGCCGGACTACTCCCCTTTTAAATGGGGCCAACGTCCTGACTTTC.

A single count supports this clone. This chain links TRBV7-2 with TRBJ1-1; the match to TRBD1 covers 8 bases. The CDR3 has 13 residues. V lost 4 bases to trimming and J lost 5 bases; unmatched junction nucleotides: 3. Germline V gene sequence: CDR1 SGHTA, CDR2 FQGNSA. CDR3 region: CASSSQGGTEAFF. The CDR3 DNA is TGTGCCAGCAGCTCACAGGGGGGAACTGAAGCTTTCTTT.

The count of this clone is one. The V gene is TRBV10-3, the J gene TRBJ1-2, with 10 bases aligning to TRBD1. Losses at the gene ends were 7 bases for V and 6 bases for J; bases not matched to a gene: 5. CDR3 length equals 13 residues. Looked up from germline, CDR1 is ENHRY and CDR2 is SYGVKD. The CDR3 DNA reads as TGTGCCATCACCACCGGGACAGGGGATGGCTACACCTTC. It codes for CAITTGTGDGYTF.

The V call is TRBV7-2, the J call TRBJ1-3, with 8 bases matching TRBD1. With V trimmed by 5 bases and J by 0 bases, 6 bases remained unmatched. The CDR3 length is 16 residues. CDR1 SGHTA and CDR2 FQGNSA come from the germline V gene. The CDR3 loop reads CASSRDRGSSGNTIYF. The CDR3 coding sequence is TGTGCCAGCAGCAGAGACAGGGGAAGCTCTGGAAACACCATATATTTT.